The 26 T cell receptor beta chains below come from one sample, sequenced in a study of OX40 agonist ivuxolimab in advanced cancers. Some clones are missing from TCRdb's copy, which holds only in-frame ones; the method was immunoSEQ multiplex PCR. The sample includes 50,000 to 65,000 clones, roughly 90% of them seen just once. The source material was CD4+ or CD8+ T cells sorted from blood, sampled in a trial of the OX40 agonist ivuxolimab. Receptors were obtained from an adult with an advanced solid tumor such as melanoma, head and neck, liver or kidney cancer.

The chain carries TRBV11-2 and TRBJ1-2, with D possibly being TRBD1 (5 bases). The CDR3 runs to 15 residues. Germline CDR1 reads SGHAT; CDR2 reads FQNNGV. The ends were cut back, 4 bases at V and 2 bases at J, with 14 bases in the middle. The CDR3 DNA sequence: TGTGCCAGCAGCTATAAAGCAGGGTTCAACTATGGCTACACCTTC. Translating gives CASSYKAGFNYGYTF. Looking up the rest from reference TRBV11-2 and TRBJ1-2 gives the full variable domain: EAGVAQSPRYKIIEKRQSVAFWCNPISGHATLYWYQQILGQGPKLLIQFQNNGVVDDSQLPKDRFSAERLKGVDSTLKIQPAKLEDSAVYLCASSYKAGFNYGYTFGSGTRLTVV.

The gene calls are TRBV27 and TRBJ1-2; D not resolved. The ends were cut back, 2 bases at V and 2 bases at J, with 12 bases in the middle. Germline V lookup: CDR1 MNHEY, CDR2 SMNVEV (reference sequence). The CDR3 contains 15 residues. The CDR3 sequence: CASSLDGVGNYGYTF. CDR3 sequence (DNA): TGTGCCAGCAGTTTAGATGGGGTCGGGAACTATGGCTACACCTTC.

The rearrangement links TRBV19 to TRBJ2-3; no reliable D call. Germline CDR1 and CDR2: LNHDA and SQIVND (reference sequence). CDR3 length: 16 residues. Deletions cut 5 bases from V and 1 base from J, with 16 bases between. DNA for the CDR3: TGTGCCAGTAGTGGACGAGCCGGAACAGGCACAGATACGCAGTATTTT. Its translation: CASSGRAGTGTDTQYF.

This chain uses TRBV6-6 with TRBJ1-1, with D perhaps TRBD1 (5 bases). Germline loops: CDR1 MNHNY, CDR2 SVGAGI (reference sequence). V lost 7 bases to trimming and J lost 1 base, with 7 bases between them. The CDR3 length is 12 residues. CDR3 protein: CASNQGNTEAFF. The CDR3 DNA reads TGTGCCAGCAACCAGGGGAACACTGAAGCTTTCTTT.

This chain links TRBV5-4 with TRBJ2-2; tentatively, D is TRBD1 (6 bases). Germline loops: CDR1 SGHNT, CDR2 YYREEE (reference sequence). V lost 1 base and J lost 7, with 17 bases in between. CDR3 length: 16 amino acids. CDR3 sequence: CASSLLTGWDVGELFF. CDR3 DNA: TGTGCCAGCAGCTTGCTGACAGGTTGGGATGTCGGGGAGCTGTTTTTT.

This chain joins TRBV2 and TRBJ2-7; maybe TRBD1 (5 bases). V lost 6 bases and J lost 0, with 9 bases in between. The CDR3 length is 13 residues. Germline CDR1 reads SNHLY; CDR2 reads FYNNEI. CDR3 DNA sequence: TGTGCCAGCAGACAGGCTAGCTCCTACGAGCAGTACTTC. Protein: CASRQASSYEQYF.

The gene calls are TRBV6-5 and TRBJ2-3, with D tentatively TRBD2 (6 bases). V lost 0 bases and J lost 1, with 11 bases in between. The CDR3 contains 16 residues. CDR1 is MNHEY and CDR2 is SVGAGI in the germline V gene. The CDR3, as DNA: TGTGCCAGCAGTTACTCGAGTCCGGGAGGCACAGATACGCAGTATTTT. Amino acid sequence: CASSYSSPGGTDTQYF.

The chain is built from TRBV28 and TRBJ2-1, with TRBD1 matching 11 bases. Germline values: CDR1 MDHEN, CDR2 SYDVKM. V gave up 4 bases and J gave up 7 bases; unmatched junction bases: 9. There are 16 residues in the CDR3. CDR3 in amino acids: CASSSTGQGAGNEQFF. CDR3 sequence (DNA): TGTGCCAGCAGTTCCACCGGACAGGGGGCAGGGAATGAGCAGTTCTTC.

This clone came up once. The gene calls are TRBV28 and TRBJ2-3; D possibly corresponds to TRBD1 (5 bases). Germline CDR1 MDHEN, CDR2 SYDVKM. V gave up 4 bases and J gave up 3 bases, with 8 bases separating them. The CDR3 sequence is 13 residues long. The CDR3 reads CASSWQGTDTQYF. The CDR3, as DNA: TGTGCCAGCAGTTGGCAGGGTACAGATACGCAGTATTTT.

This clone was recorded once. V usage is TRBV10-3 and J usage is TRBJ1-1; weak D call: TRBD1 (5 bases). Germline CDR1 ENHRY, CDR2 SYGVKD. Trimming cost V 4 bases and J 1 base, with 13 bases left between them. The CDR3 is 15 residues long. CDR3 bases: TGTGCCATCAGTGCCGGCGTCAGGGCGAACACTGAAGCTTTCTTT. Amino acid sequence: CAISAGVRANTEAFF.

The chain is built from TRBV29-1 and TRBJ2-2; tentatively, D is TRBD1 or TRBD2 (5 bases each). The CDR3 consists of 14 residues. V was clipped by 4 bases and J by 3 bases, with 12 bases between them. Germline CDR1 reads SQVTM; CDR2 reads ANQGSEA. The CDR3 nucleotides are TGCAGCGTTGGTCTCGGGGCCCACACCGGGGAGCTGTTTTTT. It codes for CSVGLGAHTGELFF.

The chain recombines TRBV6-5 with TRBJ2-7; 11 positions agree with TRBD2. V lost 6 bases, J lost 6 bases, and 7 bases stayed unmatched. From germline, CDR1 is MNHEY and CDR2 SVGAGI. The CDR3 totals 14 residues. The DNA for the CDR3 is TGTGCCAGCAGGACCGGGACTAGCGGAAGCGAGCAGTACTTC. It specifies CASRTGTSGSEQYF.

J is TRBJ2-6 and V is TRBV7-6; D is perhaps TRBD2 (6 bases). The CDR3 is 19 residues long. Trimming removed 0 bases at V and 0 bases at J, with 15 bases between. Germline V gene sequence: CDR1 SGHVS, CDR2 FNYEAQ. The CDR3 loop reads CASSLAPAGFDSGANVLTF. CDR3 sequence (DNA): TGTGCCAGCAGCTTAGCTCCGGCGGGATTCGACTCTGGGGCCAACGTCCTGACTTTC.

The CDR3 sequence is CASSYQLLAGPNEQFF. The CDR3 DNA reads as TGTGCCAGCTCCTACCAATTACTAGCGGGCCCCAATGAGCAGTTCTTC. This chain uses TRBV4-2 with TRBJ2-1; the match to TRBD2 covers 9 bases. The CDR3 sequence is 16 residues long. Trimming at V came to 8 bases and at J to 6 bases, leaving 14 bases not matched to a gene. Germline-derived CDR1 and CDR2 are LGHNA and YNFKEQ.

The gene calls are TRBV19 and TRBJ2-2, with D maybe TRBD1 (6 bases). V lost 9 bases, J lost 0 bases, and 11 bases lay in between. CDR3 length: 14 amino acids. Germline V gene lookup returns CDR1 LNHDA and CDR2 SQIVND (reference sequence). The CDR3 region is CASRQEPNTGELFF. Here the CDR3 DNA reads TGTGCCAGCAGACAGGAGCCGAACACCGGGGAGCTGTTTTTT. The full variable domain, in which reference TRBV19 and TRBJ2-2 provide the parts outside the CDR3, is DGGITQSPKYLFRKEGQNVTLSCEQNLNHDAMYWYRQDPGQGLRLIYYSQIVNDFQKGDIAEGYSVSREKKESFPLTVTSAQKNPTAFYLCASRQEPNTGELFFGEGSRLTVL.

V usage is TRBV29-1 and J usage is TRBJ1-1; D is perhaps TRBD1 (5 bases). The CDR3 is 14 amino acids. Germline V gene lookup returns CDR1 SQVTM and CDR2 ANQGSEA. V shed 1 base and J shed 5 bases, with 14 bases lying between them. The CDR3 DNA reads as TGCAGCGTTGAAGGCCGGGGGGAAGGAACTGAAGCTTTCTTT. The encoded protein is CSVEGRGEGTEAFF.

The J gene is TRBJ1-1, the V gene TRBV9; D is unclear. Trimming stripped 4 bases from V and 1 base from J, with 11 bases between. The CDR3 length is 14 residues. Germline CDR1 and CDR2: SGDLS and YYNGEE. In DNA form, the CDR3 reads TGTGCCAGCAGCCCCCGCCCTTCGAACACTGAAGCTTTCTTT. Protein product: CASSPRPSNTEAFF.

The J gene is TRBJ1-5, the V gene TRBV4-1; D not certain. Germline V gives CDR1 MGHRA, CDR2 YSYEKL. Trimming stripped 0 bases from V and 3 bases from J, with 9 bases between. CDR3 size: 15 residues. The CDR3 loop reads CASSQDAFPNQPQHF. CDR3 DNA sequence: TGCGCCAGCAGCCAAGATGCGTTTCCCAATCAGCCCCAGCATTTT.

The gene calls are TRBV6-5 and TRBJ2-2, with a weak D call TRBD1 (5 bases). CDR1 and CDR2 from the germline V gene are MNHEY and SVGAGI. This CDR3 has 13 amino acids. Trimming stripped 8 bases from V and 3 bases from J, with 10 bases between. The CDR3 DNA is TGTGCCAGCGGAAGGGGCGACACCGGGGAGCTGTTTTTT. The encoded protein is CASGRGDTGELFF.

The genes are TRBV5-5 and TRBJ1-2; a weak D match, TRBD1 (6 bases). Trimming pared 2 bases from V and 4 bases from J, leaving 9 bases between. Germline CDR1 and CDR2: SGHKS and YYEKEE (reference sequence). This CDR3 comprises 13 residues. CDR3 protein: CASSLSDSYGYTF. Here the CDR3 DNA reads TGTGCCAGCAGCTTATCGGACAGCTATGGCTACACCTTC. Full variable domain (outside the CDR3, taken from reference TRBV5-5 and TRBJ1-2): DAGVTQSPTHLIKTRGQQVTLRCSPISGHKSVSWYQQVLGQGPQFIFQYYEKEERGRGNFPDRFSARQFPNYSSELNVNALLLGDSALYLCASSLSDSYGYTFGSGTRLTVV.

V usage is TRBV7-2 and J usage is TRBJ1-5; 8 bases match TRBD1. CDR1 is SGHTA and CDR2 is FQGNSA in the germline V gene. J lost 3 bases, V lost 5 bases, and 6 bases had no gene match. The CDR3 sequence is 15 residues long. The CDR3 region is CASSERTGNNQPQHF. The CDR3 DNA is TGTGCCAGCAGCGAACGGACAGGGAACAATCAGCCCCAGCATTTT.

J is TRBJ1-1 and V is TRBV11-2; TRBD1 might be the D (5 bases). V lost 2 bases to trimming and J lost 8 bases, with 18 bases between them. Germline V gene lookup returns CDR1 SGHAT and CDR2 FQNNGV. This CDR3 is 15 amino acids long. CDR3 DNA: TGTGCCAGCAGCTTACTTACAGGTTCTTATGGCGAAGCTTTCTTT. As protein: CASSLLTGSYGEAFF.

This sequence joins TRBV19 and TRBJ2-7, with a possible D match to TRBD2 (6 bases). Germline CDR1 is LNHDA and CDR2 is SQIVND (reference sequence). V was shortened by 7 bases and J by 5 bases, with 21 bases between the two germline ends. CDR3 length: 15 amino acids. Here the CDR3 reads CASKYRDSNPNEQYF. CDR3 in DNA: TGTGCCAGTAAATATCGGGACTCCAACCCCAACGAGCAGTACTTC. Using reference TRBV19 and TRBJ2-7 for the parts outside the CDR3, the full variable domain is DGGITQSPKYLFRKEGQNVTLSCEQNLNHDAMYWYRQDPGQGLRLIYYSQIVNDFQKGDIAEGYSVSREKKESFPLTVTSAQKNPTAFYLCASKYRDSNPNEQYFGPGTRLTVT.

The table lists this clone with a count of one. J is TRBJ1-4 and V is TRBV30; tentatively, D is TRBD1 (6 bases). V was clipped by 0 bases and J by 6 bases, with 11 bases between them. This CDR3 comprises 14 residues. Germline-derived CDR1 and CDR2 are GTSNPN and SVGIG (reference sequence). Here the CDR3 DNA reads TGTGCCTGGAGTGTGGGGGGCGCCGATGAAAAACTGTTTTTT. As protein: CAWSVGGADEKLFF.

This clone was seen only once. The J gene is TRBJ2-7, the V gene TRBV10-3; D is unclear. Trimming pared 8 bases from V and 2 bases from J, leaving 13 bases between. The CDR3 covers 13 residues. Germline assignment: CDR1 ENHRY and CDR2 SYGVKD. CDR3 nucleotides: TGTGCCATCGGGTCGACACCCGCCTACGAGCAGTACTTC. Protein sequence: CAIGSTPAYEQYF.

The rearrangement uses TRBV6-5 and TRBJ2-7, with D possibly TRBD2 on 6 matching bases. Trimming shortened V by 2 bases and J by 3 bases, and 14 bases separated the two germline ends. Germline CDR1 and CDR2: MNHEY and SVGAGI. The CDR3 covers 15 residues. The CDR3 region has the DNA TGTGCCAGCAGTTACCGACCCCGGAGGGACTACGAGCAGTACTTC. Protein sequence: CASSYRPRRDYEQYF.